Below are 26 T cell receptor beta chains sequenced from a single sample in a study of blood T cell repertoires in COVID-19. TCRdb's copy holds only in-frame clones and misses some; the assay was immunoSEQ multiplex PCR. The sample shows around 69,000 clones, approximately 85% of them seen only once. Sequences were obtained from peripheral blood. These receptors were obtained from a man in his fifties or sixties with acute or convalescent COVID-19.

V gene TRBV4-1 combines with J gene TRBJ1-6; unclear D gene. This CDR3 region has 17 residues. CDR1 MGHRA and CDR2 YSYEKL come from the germline V gene. The ends were cut back, 0 bases at V and 8 bases at J, with 17 bases in the middle. In DNA form, the CDR3 reads TGCGCCAGCAGCCAAGATCGGACTTCCGCGGCAGATTCACCCCTCCACTTT. Translated: CASSQDRTSAADSPLHF.

V and J are TRBV6-5 and TRBJ2-7; TRBD1 matches at 9 bases. The CDR3 is 15 amino acids. Germline V CDR1 and CDR2: MNHEY, SVGAGI. Trimming removed 0 bases from V and 2 bases from J; junction bases left unmatched: 2. The CDR3 nucleotides are TGTGCCAGCAGTTACTCCGGGACAGGGACCTACGAGCAGTACTTC. This codes for CASSYSGTGTYEQYF.

Worth noting for this clone: The limits of the CDR3 on the DNA are not certain, so only TCRdb's listed CDR3 is given. This rearrangement joins TRBV11-2 to TRBJ1-2. The CDR3 region is 13 residues in length, termini included. CDR1 and CDR2 (germline): SGHAT, FQNNGV. CDR3 protein: CASSLWGSGAMTF.

V is TRBV9 and J is TRBJ2-5; 8 bases match TRBD1. The length of the CDR3 is 13 residues. CDR1 SGDLS and CDR2 YYNGEE come from the germline V gene. V was pared by 0 bases and J by 5 bases, with 0 bases of the junction left unmatched. Here the CDR3 reads CASSVAGGETQYF. The CDR3 DNA reads TGTGCCAGCAGCGTAGCAGGGGGCGAGACCCAGTACTTC.

The chain links TRBV7-9 to TRBJ2-1; 8 bases are shared with TRBD1. Germline CDR1 SEHNR, CDR2 FQNEAQ (reference sequence). V was clipped by 2 bases and J by 6 bases; unmatched bases: 6. This CDR3 is built from 15 residues. The CDR3 is CASSLRGQGPNEQFF. As DNA, the CDR3 is TGTGCCAGCAGCTTACGCGGACAGGGACCCAATGAGCAGTTCTTC. The variable domain in full, completed from reference TRBV7-9 and TRBJ2-1, reads DTGVSQNPRHKITKRGQNVTFRCDPISEHNRLYWYRQTLGQGPEFLTYFQNEAQLEKSRLLSDRFSAERPKGSFSTLEIQRTEQGDSAMYLCASSLRGQGPNEQFFGPGTRLTVL.

The chain recombines TRBV24-1 with TRBJ1-1; no clear D gene. The CDR3 contains 13 residues. Trimming pared 3 bases from V and 7 bases from J, leaving 11 bases between. The germline V gene has CDR1 KGHDR and CDR2 SFDVKD. This CDR3 is CATSDTYVDEAFF. The CDR3 region has the DNA TGTGCCACCAGTGATACCTACGTAGATGAAGCTTTCTTT.

The CDR3 sequence: CASSQERQGYFPDTQYF. The CDR3 DNA follows: TGCGCCAGCAGCCAAGAGAGACAGGGTTATTTTCCAGATACGCAGTATTTT. This chain connects TRBV4-1 to TRBJ2-3; 7 bases are a match to TRBD1. In germline, CDR1 is MGHRA, CDR2 YSYEKL. The CDR3 consists of 17 residues. The junction had 10 bases not matched to a gene; V was cut back by 0 bases and J by 4 bases.

This sequence joins TRBV12-3 or TRBV12-4 and TRBJ1-5, with D uncertain. This CDR3 is 12 amino acids long. V was shortened by 6 bases and J by 7 bases, with 10 bases between the two germline ends. CDR3 DNA sequence: TGTGCCAGCAGCCTCATGGGCCAGCCCCAGCATTTT. Its protein is CASSLMGQPQHF.

The V and J genes are TRBV10-1 and TRBJ2-5; 10 positions agree with TRBD2. The CDR3 is 15 amino acids. With 3 bases clipped from V and 1 base from J, the junction kept 2 bases outside the gene matches. Germline assignment: CDR1 WNHNN and CDR2 SYGVQD (reference sequence). The CDR3 region has the DNA TGCGCCAGCAGTGACCGACTAGCGGGCCAAGAGACCCAGTACTTC. Residues: CASSDRLAGQETQYF.

This sequence joins TRBV5-6 and TRBJ2-3; D gene unclear. V was shortened by 3 bases and J by 4 bases, with 21 bases between the two germline ends. In germline, CDR1 is SGHDT, CDR2 YYEEEE. The CDR3 is made up of 17 amino acids. The CDR3 loop is CASSYQLSHSGADTQYF. In DNA, the CDR3 is TGTGCCAGCAGCTACCAATTATCACACAGTGGTGCAGATACGCAGTATTTT.

The chain uses TRBV10-3 and TRBJ1-2, with a weak D call TRBD1 (6 bases). Germline lookup yields CDR1 ENHRY and CDR2 SYGVKD. Trimming stripped 9 bases from V and 4 bases from J, with 15 bases between. This CDR3 region has 13 residues. CDR3 region: CAIETGDFYGYTF. In nucleotides, the CDR3 is TGTGCCATAGAGACAGGTGACTTCTATGGCTACACCTTC.

CDR3 residues: CASRRTGGENTGELFF. CDR3 nucleotide sequence: TGCGCCAGCAGAAGGACAGGGGGCGAGAACACCGGGGAGCTGTTTTTT. The V and J genes are TRBV5-1 and TRBJ2-2; 11 positions agree with TRBD1. The CDR3 has 16 amino acids. V was pared by 5 bases and J by 1 base, with 4 bases of the junction left unmatched. Germline V lookup: CDR1 SGHRS, CDR2 YFSETQ.

The chain is built from TRBV5-1 and TRBJ1-4; perhaps TRBD1 as D (6 bases). The V gene's germline CDR1 is SGHRS and CDR2 YFSETQ. This CDR3 has 15 residues. Trimming shortened V by 3 bases and J by 0 bases, and 9 bases separated the two germline ends. In DNA form, the CDR3 reads TGCGCCAGCAGCTATACAGGGTCAACTAATGAAAAACTGTTTTTT. It yields the protein CASSYTGSTNEKLFF.

V usage is TRBV24-1 and J usage is TRBJ2-1; 7 bases align to TRBD2. The CDR3 is made up of 14 amino acids. Per germline, CDR1 KGHDR and CDR2 SFDVKD. With V trimmed by 5 bases and J by 6 bases, 6 bases remained unmatched. The CDR3, as DNA: TGTGCCACCAGTGTCGCAGGGAGGGGCAATGAGCAGTTCTTC. Translation: CATSVAGRGNEQFF.

This clone came up a few times. The rearrangement links TRBV11-2 to TRBJ2-2; D ambiguous. V dropped 3 bases and J dropped 5 bases, with 10 bases sitting between them. The CDR3 spans 14 residues. The germline V gene has CDR1 SGHAT and CDR2 FQNNGV. The CDR3 DNA reads TGTGCCAGCAGCTTCGAGTATCATACCGGGGAGCTGTTTTTT. It specifies CASSFEYHTGELFF.

The chain links TRBV3-1 (or the pseudogene TRBV3-2) to TRBJ2-1, with D uncertain. Germline V CDR1 and CDR2: LGHDT, YNNKEL (reference sequence). CDR3 length: 14 residues. Deletions cut 0 bases from V and 1 base from J, with 4 bases between. This CDR3 is CASSQDRSYNEQFF. The DNA of the CDR3 is TGTGCCAGCAGCCAAGACAGGTCCTACAATGAGCAGTTCTTC.

The chain has TRBV5-1 and TRBJ2-3, with TRBD2 as a possible D gene (7 bases). Trimming stripped 0 bases from V and 5 bases from J, with 10 bases between. The CDR3 length is 14 residues. CDR1 is SGHRS, CDR2 YFSETQ, per germline. CDR3 region: CASSLAGGRDTQYF. For the CDR3, the DNA is TGCGCCAGCAGCTTGGCGGGGGGCCGAGATACGCAGTATTTT.

The chain recombines TRBV2 with TRBJ1-1; 8 bases are a match to TRBD1. Germline CDR1 is SNHLY and CDR2 is FYNNEI. The junction had 10 bases not matched to a gene; V was cut back by 3 bases and J by 7 bases. This CDR3 has 15 residues. The CDR3 is CASSDRRQGMNEAFF. CDR3 nucleotides: TGTGCCAGCAGTGACAGGAGACAGGGGATGAATGAAGCTTTCTTT.

The chain employs TRBV4-2 and TRBJ1-3; D call uncertain. In germline, CDR1 is LGHNA, CDR2 YNFKEQ. The CDR3 length is 15 residues. V lost 0 bases and J 2 bases, leaving 8 bases between the germline ends. The CDR3 protein is CASSQDPGTGNTIYF. Written as DNA, the CDR3 is TGTGCCAGCAGCCAAGATCCGGGAACTGGAAACACCATATATTTT.

V usage is TRBV30 and J usage is TRBJ1-6, with D perhaps TRBD1 (6 bases). The V end lost 2 bases, the J end lost 8 bases, and 13 bases lay between the germline ends. The CDR3 totals 14 residues. CDR1 and CDR2 (germline): GTSNPN, SVGIG (reference sequence). In DNA, the CDR3 is TGTGCCTGGAGTTTTGGTGAGGGGGATTCACCCCTCCACTTT. Its translation: CAWSFGEGDSPLHF.

This chain uses TRBV5-4 with TRBJ1-3, with D perhaps matching TRBD1 (5 bases). The germline V and J ends were trimmed by 4 bases and 0 bases, with 8 bases remaining between them. Germline CDR1 reads SGHNT; CDR2 reads YYREEE (reference sequence). The CDR3 is 14 amino acids. The CDR3 sequence: CASSTDSSGNTIYF. CDR3 sequence (DNA): TGTGCCAGCAGCACCGACAGCTCTGGAAACACCATATATTTT.

The chain couples TRBV11-2 to TRBJ1-1, with D perhaps matching TRBD1 (5 bases). In germline, CDR1 is SGHAT, CDR2 FQNNGV. The CDR3 sequence is 14 residues long. Trimming shortened V by 2 bases and J by 3 bases, and 10 bases separated the two germline ends. The CDR3 DNA is TGTGCCAGCAGCTTACTCGCGGGGGACACTGAAGCTTTCTTT. It specifies CASSLLAGDTEAFF.

The chain couples TRBV4-1 to TRBJ1-1, with D unresolved. The V gene lost 0 bases and the J gene lost 6 bases, with 20 bases spanning the gap. The V gene's germline CDR1 is MGHRA and CDR2 YSYEKL. CDR3 size: 17 residues. In DNA, the CDR3 is TGCGCCAGCAGCCAAGAACCCCCCCGGAGGCGAGGATCTGAAGCTTTCTTT. This gives the protein CASSQEPPRRRGSEAFF.

The rearrangement joins TRBV28 to TRBJ1-2, with a possible D match to TRBD1 (6 bases). The CDR3 runs to 13 residues. Per the germline V gene, CDR1 is MDHEN and CDR2 is SYDVKM. The ends were cut back, 10 bases at V and 2 bases at J, with 14 bases in the middle. Written as DNA, the CDR3 is TGTGCCACCACAACAGGGCTGAACTATGGCTACACCTTC. Its translation: CATTTGLNYGYTF.

The rearrangement links TRBV2 to TRBJ2-3; the match to TRBD2 covers 11 bases. The CDR3 spans 16 residues. From germline, CDR1 is SNHLY and CDR2 FYNNEI. With V trimmed by 6 bases and J by 3 bases, 8 bases remained unmatched. The CDR3 reads CASSSQPSGGTDTQYF. CDR3 nucleotides: TGTGCCAGCAGCTCCCAGCCTAGCGGGGGGACAGATACGCAGTATTTT.

V is TRBV24-1 and J is TRBJ1-2; 7 bases fit TRBD1. J was trimmed by 4 bases and V by 4 bases; bases with no gene match: 5. Germline V gives CDR1 KGHDR, CDR2 SFDVKD. CDR3 length: 14 amino acids. The CDR3 coding sequence is TGTGCCACCAGTGACCCGGACAGGACCTATGGCTACACCTTC. Translated, it gives CATSDPDRTYGYTF.